This T cell receptor (beta chain) was profiled in a study of CD8 T cells in ankylosing spondylitis. The study, taken as a whole, reports: A TCR beta motif made of eight highly homologous variants seemed typical of ankylosing spondylitis blood.

In germline, CDR1 is MNHEY, CDR2 SMNVEV (reference sequence). This CDR3 contains 14 residues. With 5 bases removed from V and 3 bases from J, the gap between germline ends came to 10 bases. TCRdb re-analysed the 5' RACE reads in MiXCR, keeping a single row per CDR3 protein. The repertoire has about 160,000 distinct CDR3 sequences, 8.5% to 10% of them found once; the top ten carry approximately 16%. This clonotype was observed at least ten times. No antigen is known for it. The chain recombines TRBV27 with TRBJ2-2; perhaps TRBD2 as D (5 bases). The sequence derives from a female donor with ankylosing spondylitis or in good health (not recorded which). Input material: blood, either unsorted or a sorted T cell fraction (not recorded which). CDR3 sequence: CASSRDKDTGELFF. CDR3 bases: TGTGCCAGCAGTCGGGATAAGGACACCGGGGAGCTGTTTTTT.